This TCR beta chain was found in a study of post-analysis software for immune sequencing data. Notes on the study in general: Multiple sclerosis patients showed significantly lower normalized Chao1 diversity than controls did. TRBV5-6, TRBV5-1 and TRBV20-1 were among four or five TRBV segments more frequent in patients than controls.

This CDR3 region has 12 residues. Trimming took 5 bases from V and 3 from J, leaving 7 bases between them. Germline loops: CDR1 MNHEY, CDR2 SVGAGI. Libraries were made from TCR beta cDNA, and they carried unique molecular identifiers. Input amounts of 1 to 10 million T cells were used. These gave about 500,000 cDNA molecules, so each molecule approximated one T cell. TCRdb called the PCR reads again in MiXCR, with one record for every CDR3 protein. The data hold a few hundred thousand distinct CDR3 sequences, with around 34% observed a single time. This clonotype was recorded at least ten times. Its target is unknown.

This receptor was obtained from a girl aged 2-17 years with multiple sclerosis. The sequenced sample consisted of blood. The chain combines TRBV6-5 with TRBJ1-2, with D uncertain. The CDR3 bases are TGTGCCAGCAGTGCTCGGGACTATGGCTACACCTTC. Protein sequence: CASSARDYGYTF.